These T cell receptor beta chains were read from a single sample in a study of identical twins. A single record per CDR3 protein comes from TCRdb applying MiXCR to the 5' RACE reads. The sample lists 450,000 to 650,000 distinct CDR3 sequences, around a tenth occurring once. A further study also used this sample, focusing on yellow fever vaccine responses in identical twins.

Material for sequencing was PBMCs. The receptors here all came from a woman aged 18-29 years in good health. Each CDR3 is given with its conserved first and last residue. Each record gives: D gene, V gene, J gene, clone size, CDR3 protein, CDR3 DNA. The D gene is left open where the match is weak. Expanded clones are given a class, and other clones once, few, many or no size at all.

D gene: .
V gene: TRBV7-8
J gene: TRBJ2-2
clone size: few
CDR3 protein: CASSLVERTTNTGELFF
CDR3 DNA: TGTGCCAGCAGCTTAGTTGAGAGGACTACAAACACCGGGGAGCTGTTTTTT

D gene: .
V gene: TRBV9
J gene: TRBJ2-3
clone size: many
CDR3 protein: CASSVHNDPGRISSSTDTQYF
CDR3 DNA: TGTGCCAGCAGCGTACATAACGACCCGGGACGGATCTCTTCTAGCACAGATACGCAGTATTTT

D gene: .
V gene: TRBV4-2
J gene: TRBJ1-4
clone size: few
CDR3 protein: CASSQAIRSGEKLFF
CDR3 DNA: TGTGCCAGCAGCCAAGCTATCCGCTCGGGGGAAAAACTGTTTTTT

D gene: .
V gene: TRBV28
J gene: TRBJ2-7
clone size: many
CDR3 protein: CASSGPGLSSYEQYF
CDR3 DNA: TGTGCCAGCAGCGGACCGGGACTTAGCTCCTACGAGCAGTACTTC

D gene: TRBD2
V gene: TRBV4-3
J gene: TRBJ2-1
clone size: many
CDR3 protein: CASSRGLAINEQFF
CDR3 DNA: TGCGCCAGCAGCCGGGGACTAGCTATTAATGAGCAGTTCTTC

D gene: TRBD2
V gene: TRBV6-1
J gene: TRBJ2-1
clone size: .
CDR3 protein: CASSITGTSYNEQFF
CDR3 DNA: TGTGCCAGCAGTATCACCGGGACTAGCTACAATGAGCAGTTCTTC

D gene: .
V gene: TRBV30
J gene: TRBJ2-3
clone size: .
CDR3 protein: CACKQGPGTDTQYF
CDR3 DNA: TGTGCCTGTAAACAGGGCCCGGGCACAGATACGCAGTATTTT

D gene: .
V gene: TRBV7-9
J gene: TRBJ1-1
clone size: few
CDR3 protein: CASSLLDGGEGRAFF
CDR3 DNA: TGTGCCAGCAGCTTATTGGATGGGGGGGAGGGAAGAGCTTTCTTT

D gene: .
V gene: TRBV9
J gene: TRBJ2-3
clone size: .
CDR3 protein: CASSEVSGSLGDTQYF
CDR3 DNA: TGTGCCAGCAGCGAGGTCAGTGGGTCCCTCGGGGATACGCAGTATTTT

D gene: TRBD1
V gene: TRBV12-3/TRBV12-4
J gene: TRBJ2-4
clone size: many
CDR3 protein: CASSLVTGGAKNIQYF
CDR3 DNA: TGTGCCAGCAGTTTAGTGACAGGGGGAGCCAAAAACATTCAGTACTTC

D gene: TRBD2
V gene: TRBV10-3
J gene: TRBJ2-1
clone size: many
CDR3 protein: CAISDPGGATYNEQFF
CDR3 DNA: TGTGCCATCAGTGACCCCGGGGGGGCCACCTACAATGAGCAGTTCTTC

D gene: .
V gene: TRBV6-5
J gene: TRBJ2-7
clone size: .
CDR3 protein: CASSYSKGFYEQYF
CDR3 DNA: TGTGCCAGCAGTTACTCGAAGGGATTCTACGAGCAGTACTTC

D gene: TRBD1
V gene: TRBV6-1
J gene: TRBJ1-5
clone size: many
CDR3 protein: CASSHGQGGNQPQHF
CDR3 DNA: TGTGCCAGCAGCCATGGACAGGGAGGCAATCAGCCCCAGCATTTT

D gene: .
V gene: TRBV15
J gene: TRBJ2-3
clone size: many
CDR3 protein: CATSRDSRGWATDTQYF
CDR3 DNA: TGTGCCACCAGCAGAGATTCCAGGGGATGGGCCACAGATACGCAGTATTTT

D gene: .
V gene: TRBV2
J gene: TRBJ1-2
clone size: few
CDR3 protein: CASTMEGLGYGYTF
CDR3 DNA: TGTGCCAGCACAATGGAAGGGTTGGGGTATGGCTACACCTTC

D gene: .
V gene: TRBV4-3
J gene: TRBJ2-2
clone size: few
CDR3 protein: CASSQDPLHFNTGELFF
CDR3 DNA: TGCGCCAGCAGCCAAGATCCTCTCCACTTCAACACCGGGGAGCTGTTTTTT

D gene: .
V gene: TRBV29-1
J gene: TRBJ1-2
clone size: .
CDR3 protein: CSVGETNYGYTF
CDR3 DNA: TGCAGCGTTGGAGAAACCAACTATGGCTACACCTTC

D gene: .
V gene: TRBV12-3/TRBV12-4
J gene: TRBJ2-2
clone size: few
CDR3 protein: CASSMTGPNTGELFF
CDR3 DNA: TGTGCCAGCAGCATGACAGGACCGAACACCGGGGAGCTGTTTTTT

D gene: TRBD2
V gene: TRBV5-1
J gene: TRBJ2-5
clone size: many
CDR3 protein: CASSQSGRQETQYF
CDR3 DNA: TGCGCCAGCAGCCAGAGCGGGAGGCAAGAGACCCAGTACTTC

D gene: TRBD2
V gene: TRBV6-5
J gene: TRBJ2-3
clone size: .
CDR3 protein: CASSYAGGSTDTQYF
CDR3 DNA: TGTGCCAGCAGTTACGCGGGGGGAAGCACAGATACGCAGTATTTT

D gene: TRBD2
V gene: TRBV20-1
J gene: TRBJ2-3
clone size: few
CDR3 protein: CSARDVAGATDTQYF
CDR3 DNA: TGCAGTGCTAGAGATGTGGCGGGAGCCACAGATACGCAGTATTTT

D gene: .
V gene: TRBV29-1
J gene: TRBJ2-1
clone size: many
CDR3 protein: CSVDEVQRTYNEQFF
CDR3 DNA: TGCAGCGTCGACGAAGTACAGCGGACCTACAATGAGCAGTTCTTC

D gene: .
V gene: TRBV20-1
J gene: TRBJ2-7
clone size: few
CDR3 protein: CSARAESSTYEQYF
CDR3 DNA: TGCAGTGCTAGAGCAGAAAGCTCCACCTACGAGCAGTACTTC

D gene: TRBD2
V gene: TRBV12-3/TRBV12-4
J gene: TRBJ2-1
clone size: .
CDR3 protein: CASSLPQTSELYNEQFF
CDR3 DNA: TGTGCCAGCAGTTTACCCCAGACTAGCGAGCTCTACAATGAGCAGTTCTTC

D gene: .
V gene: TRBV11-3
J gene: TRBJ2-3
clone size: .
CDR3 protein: CASRENTDTQYF
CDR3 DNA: TGTGCCAGCAGGGAGAACACAGATACGCAGTATTTT

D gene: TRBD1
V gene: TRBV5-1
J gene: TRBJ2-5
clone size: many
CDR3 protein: CASSKRKTGVQETQYF
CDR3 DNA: TGCGCCAGCAGCAAACGAAAGACAGGGGTGCAAGAGACCCAGTACTTC

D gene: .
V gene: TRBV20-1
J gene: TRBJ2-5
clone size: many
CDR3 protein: CSASSRQETQYF
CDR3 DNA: TGCAGTGCTAGTAGTAGGCAAGAGACCCAGTACTTC

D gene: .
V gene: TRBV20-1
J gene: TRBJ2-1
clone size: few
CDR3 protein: CSARALYPQKDEQFF
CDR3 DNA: TGCAGTGCTAGAGCACTATATCCCCAGAAGGACGAGCAGTTCTTC

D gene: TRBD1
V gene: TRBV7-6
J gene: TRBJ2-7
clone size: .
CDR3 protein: CASSPPGGQSYEQYF
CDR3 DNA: TGTGCCAGCAGCCCACCAGGGGGCCAGTCCTACGAGCAGTACTTC

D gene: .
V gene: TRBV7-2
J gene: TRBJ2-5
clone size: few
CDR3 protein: CASSLRSGIQETQYF
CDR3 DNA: TGTGCCAGCAGCTTGCGGTCAGGGATACAAGAGACCCAGTACTTC

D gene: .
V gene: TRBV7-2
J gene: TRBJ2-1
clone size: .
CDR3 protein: CASSLRNGGRGYNEQFF
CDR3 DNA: TGTGCCAGCAGCTTAAGGAACGGGGGGCGGGGTTACAATGAGCAGTTCTTC

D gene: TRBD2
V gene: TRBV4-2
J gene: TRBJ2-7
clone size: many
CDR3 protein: CASSQESTSGRSYEQYF
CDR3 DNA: TGTGCCAGCAGCCAAGAATCGACTAGCGGGAGGTCCTACGAGCAGTACTTC

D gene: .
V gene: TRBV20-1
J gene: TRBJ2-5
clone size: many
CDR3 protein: CSARDTARLRETQYF
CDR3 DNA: TGCAGTGCTAGAGATACGGCCAGGCTGAGAGAGACCCAGTACTTC

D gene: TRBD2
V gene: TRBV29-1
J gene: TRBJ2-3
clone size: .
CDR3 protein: CSVEEGRLAGVGTDTQYF
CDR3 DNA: TGCAGCGTTGAAGAGGGACGACTAGCGGGAGTAGGCACAGATACGCAGTATTTT

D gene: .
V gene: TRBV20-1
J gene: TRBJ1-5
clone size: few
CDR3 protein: CSARELGENQPQHF
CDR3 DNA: TGCAGTGCTAGAGAGTTGGGGGAAAATCAGCCCCAGCATTTT

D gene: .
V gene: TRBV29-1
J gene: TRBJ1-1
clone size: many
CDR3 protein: CSAVGTPNTEAFF
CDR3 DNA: TGCAGCGCTGTGGGGACACCGAACACTGAAGCTTTCTTT

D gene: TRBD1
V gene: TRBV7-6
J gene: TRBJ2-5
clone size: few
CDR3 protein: CASSLGRSGQVETQYF
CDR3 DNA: TGTGCCAGCAGCTTAGGTCGGAGCGGACAGGTGGAGACCCAGTACTTC

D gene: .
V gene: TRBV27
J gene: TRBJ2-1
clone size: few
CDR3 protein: CASSSGVHNEQFF
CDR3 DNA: TGTGCCAGCAGTTCAGGGGTCCACAATGAGCAGTTCTTC

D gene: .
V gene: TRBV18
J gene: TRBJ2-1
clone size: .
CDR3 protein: CASSPGPVTYNEQFF
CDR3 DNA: TGTGCCAGCTCACCAGGACCGGTCACCTACAATGAGCAGTTCTTC

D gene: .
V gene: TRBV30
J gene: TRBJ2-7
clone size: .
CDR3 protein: CAWSLGQAYEQYF
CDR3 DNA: TGTGCCTGGAGTTTGGGACAAGCCTACGAGCAGTACTTC